This T cell receptor (beta chain) was captured in a study of T cell responses to AZD1222 COVID-19 vaccine. This clone appeared a few times. Its specificity is not known. Overall study findings and caveats: Vaccine-related CD4 TCRs covered spike, predominating at 160-218 and 743-854.

Libraries were prepared by immunoSEQ multiplex PCR; TCRdb keeps only in-frame clonotypes and omits some of them. This sample yields 75,000 to 100,000 clones, of which more than 90% are seen a single time; roughly 13% belongs to the top ten. The V end was cut by 9 bases, the J end by 4 bases, with 19 bases between. The CDR3 has 15 residues. The germline gives CDR1 LNHDA, CDR2 SQIVND (reference sequence). The receptor comes from an adult in good health. This chain joins TRBV19 and TRBJ1-5; D possibly corresponds to TRBD1 (6 bases). The specimen was peripheral blood, collected on day 0 of AZD1222 vaccination. The CDR3 loop is CASLGSWGANQPQHF. DNA of the CDR3: TGTGCCAGCCTCGGCAGTTGGGGGGCAAATCAGCCCCAGCATTTT.